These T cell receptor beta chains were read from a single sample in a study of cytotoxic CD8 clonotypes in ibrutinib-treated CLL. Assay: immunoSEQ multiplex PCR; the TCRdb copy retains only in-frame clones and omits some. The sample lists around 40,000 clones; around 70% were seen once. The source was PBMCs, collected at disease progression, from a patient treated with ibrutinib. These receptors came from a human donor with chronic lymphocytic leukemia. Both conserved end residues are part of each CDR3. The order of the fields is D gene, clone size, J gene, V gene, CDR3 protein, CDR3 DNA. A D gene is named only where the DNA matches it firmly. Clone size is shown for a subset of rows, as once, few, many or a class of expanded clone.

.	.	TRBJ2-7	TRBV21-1	CASTWVGGRDYEQYF	TGTGCCAGCACCTGGGTTGGCGGGCGTGACTACGAGCAGTACTTC
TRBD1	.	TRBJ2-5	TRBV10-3	CAIGGGQGALETQYF	TGTGCCATCGGAGGAGGACAGGGGGCCTTAGAGACCCAGTACTTC
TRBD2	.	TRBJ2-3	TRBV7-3	CASSNRTSGGADTQYF	TGTGCCAGCAGCAATAGGACTAGCGGGGGGGCAGATACGCAGTATTTT
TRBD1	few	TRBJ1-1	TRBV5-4	CASSLVGQGAGAFF	TGTGCCAGCAGCTTGGTGGGACAGGGGGCAGGAGCTTTCTTT
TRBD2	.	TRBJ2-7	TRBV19	CASRSPSGASEQYF	TGTGCCAGTAGGAGCCCTAGCGGGGCATCTGAGCAGTACTTC
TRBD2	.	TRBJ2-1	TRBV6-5	CASTSGAGRHNEQFF	TGTGCCAGCACCTCTGGAGCGGGAAGACACAATGAGCAGTTCTTC
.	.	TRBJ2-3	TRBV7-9	CASRPLRGRSTDTQYF	TGTGCCAGCAGACCCCTTCGGGGTCGGAGTACAGATACGCAGTATTTT
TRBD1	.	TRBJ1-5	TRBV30	CAWGGTVNQPQHF	TGTGCCTGGGGAGGGACAGTCAATCAGCCCCAGCATTTT
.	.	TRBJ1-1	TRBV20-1	CSARVNTEAFF	TGCAGTGCTAGGGTGAACACTGAAGCTTTCTTT
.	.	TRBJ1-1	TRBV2	CASRAPGNTEAFF	TGTGCCAGCAGAGCCCCGGGGAACACTGAAGCTTTCTTT
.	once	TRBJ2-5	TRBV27	CASSLWAAGIQETQYF	TGTGCCAGCAGTTTATGGGCAGCGGGTATACAAGAGACCCAGTACTTC
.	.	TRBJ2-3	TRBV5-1	CASSAGWQGSDTQYF	TGCGCCAGCAGCGCGGGGTGGCAGGGTTCTGATACGCAGTATTTT
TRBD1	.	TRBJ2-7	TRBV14	CASSQDRAGRGRNEQYF	TGTGCCAGCAGCCAAGATCGAGCCGGCAGGGGGCGAAACGAGCAGTACTTC
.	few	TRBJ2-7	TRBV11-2	CASSLGLGLANYEQYF	TGTGCCAGCAGCTTAGGCCTGGGGCTAGCCAACTACGAGCAGTACTTC
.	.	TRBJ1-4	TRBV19	CASRGWSAGDEKLFF	TGTGCCAGTCGAGGGTGGAGTGCGGGAGATGAAAAACTGTTTTTT
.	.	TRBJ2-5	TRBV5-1	CASSFPGGETQYF	TGCGCCAGCAGCTTCCCCGGAGGCGAGACCCAGTACTTC
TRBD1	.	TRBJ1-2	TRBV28	CASRSTGADGYTF	TGTGCCAGCAGGTCGACAGGGGCCGATGGCTACACCTTC